This entry describes one T cell receptor beta chain. Looked up from germline, CDR1 is MNHEY and CDR2 is SVGAGI. The ends lost 4 bases at V and 8 bases at J; junction bases unmatched: 7. The CDR3 length is 13 residues. The data were taken from a study of blood T cell repertoires in COVID-19. Per the original methods: Estimation of nucleated cell counts was performed using reference gene primer amplification. Produced via immunoSEQ multiplex PCR; TCRdb's table is partial and in-frame only. That table furnishes V, J and clone size, whereas the DNA furnished D and trimming. There are 52,000 or so clones in the sample; 75% to 85% occur only once, and 16% lies in the top ten.

The V and J genes are TRBV6-5 and TRBJ1-2, with 7 bases that match TRBD1. The specimen sequenced was peripheral blood. This TCR was recovered from a man in his forties or fifties with acute or convalescent COVID-19. The CDR3 nucleotides read TGTGCCAGCAGTTCTCAGGACAGGTGGGGCTACACCTTC. Translation gives CASSSQDRWGYTF.